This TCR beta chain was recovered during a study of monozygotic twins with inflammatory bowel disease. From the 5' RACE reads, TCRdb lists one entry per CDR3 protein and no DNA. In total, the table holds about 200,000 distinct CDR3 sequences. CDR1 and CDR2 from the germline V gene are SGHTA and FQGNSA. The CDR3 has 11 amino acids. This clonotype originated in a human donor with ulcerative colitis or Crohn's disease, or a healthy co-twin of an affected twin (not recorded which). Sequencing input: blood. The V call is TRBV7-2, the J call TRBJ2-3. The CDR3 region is CASSSRDTQYF.